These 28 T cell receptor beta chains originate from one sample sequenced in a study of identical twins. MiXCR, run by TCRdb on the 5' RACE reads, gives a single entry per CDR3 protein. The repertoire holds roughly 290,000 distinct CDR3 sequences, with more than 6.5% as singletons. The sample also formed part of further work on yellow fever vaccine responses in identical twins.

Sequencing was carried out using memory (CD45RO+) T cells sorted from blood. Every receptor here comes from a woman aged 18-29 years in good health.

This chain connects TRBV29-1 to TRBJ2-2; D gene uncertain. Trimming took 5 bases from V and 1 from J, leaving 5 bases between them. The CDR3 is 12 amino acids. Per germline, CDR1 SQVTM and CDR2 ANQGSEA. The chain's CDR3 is CSVHMNTGELFF. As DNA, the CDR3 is TGCAGCGTTCACATGAACACCGGGGAGCTGTTTTTT.

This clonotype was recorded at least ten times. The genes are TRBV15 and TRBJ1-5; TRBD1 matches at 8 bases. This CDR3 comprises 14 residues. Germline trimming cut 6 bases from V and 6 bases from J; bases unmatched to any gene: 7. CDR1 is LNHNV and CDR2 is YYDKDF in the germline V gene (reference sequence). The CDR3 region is CATSRGQGLQPQHF. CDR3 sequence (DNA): TGTGCCACCAGTCGTGGACAGGGACTTCAGCCCCAGCATTTT.

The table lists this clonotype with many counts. The CDR3 reads CASSNLAGGPNEQFF. The DNA for the CDR3 is TGTGCCAGCAGTAATCTAGCGGGAGGGCCCAATGAGCAGTTCTTC. The chain carries TRBV6-1 and TRBJ2-1; 12 bases agree with TRBD2. CDR1 MNHNS and CDR2 SASEGT come from the germline V gene. This CDR3 has 15 residues. V gave up 5 bases and J gave up 6 bases; unmatched junction bases: 5.

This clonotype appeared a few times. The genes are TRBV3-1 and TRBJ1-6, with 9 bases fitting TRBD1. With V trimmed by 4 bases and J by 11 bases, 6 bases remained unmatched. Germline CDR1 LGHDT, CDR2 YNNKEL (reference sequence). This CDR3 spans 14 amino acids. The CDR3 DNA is TGTGCCAGCAGCCTGGGGACAGGGCCGACACCCCTCCACTTT. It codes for CASSLGTGPTPLHF.

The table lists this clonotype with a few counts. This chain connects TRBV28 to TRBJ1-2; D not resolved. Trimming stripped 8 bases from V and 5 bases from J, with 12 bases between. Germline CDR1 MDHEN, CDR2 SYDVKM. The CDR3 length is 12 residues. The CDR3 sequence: CASAGNRYGYTF. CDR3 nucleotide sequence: TGTGCCAGCGCTGGGAATCGGTATGGCTACACCTTC.

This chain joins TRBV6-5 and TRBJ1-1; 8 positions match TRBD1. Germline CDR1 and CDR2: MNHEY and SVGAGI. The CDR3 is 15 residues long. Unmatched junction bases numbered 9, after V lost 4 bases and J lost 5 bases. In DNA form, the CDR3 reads TGTGCCAGCAGTTTCGAGACAGGGGATCTGACTGAAGCTTTCTTT. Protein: CASSFETGDLTEAFF.

For the CDR3, the DNA is TGTGCCAGCAGCTTTGAAACGGCGGCGGATTCACCCCTCCACTTT. This translates into CASSFETAADSPLHF. J is TRBJ1-6 and V is TRBV11-3, with unresolved D. The CDR3 totals 15 residues. Germline CDR1 SGHNT, CDR2 YENEEA. The V and J ends lost 3 bases and 8 bases respectively, with 14 bases between them.

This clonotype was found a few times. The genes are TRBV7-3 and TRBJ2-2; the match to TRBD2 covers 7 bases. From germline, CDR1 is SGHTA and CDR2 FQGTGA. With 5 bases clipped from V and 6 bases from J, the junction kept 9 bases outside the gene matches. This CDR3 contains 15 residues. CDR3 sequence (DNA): TGTGCCAGCAGCAAGATTGCGGGAGTTTCCGGGGAGCTGTTTTTT. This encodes CASSKIAGVSGELFF.

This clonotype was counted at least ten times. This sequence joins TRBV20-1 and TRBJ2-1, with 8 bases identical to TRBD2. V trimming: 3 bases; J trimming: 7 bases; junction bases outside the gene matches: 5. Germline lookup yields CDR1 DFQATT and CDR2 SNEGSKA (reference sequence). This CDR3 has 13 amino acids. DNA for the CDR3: TGCAGTGCTAGGGAATTAGCGGGGAATGAGCAGTTCTTC. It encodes CSARELAGNEQFF.

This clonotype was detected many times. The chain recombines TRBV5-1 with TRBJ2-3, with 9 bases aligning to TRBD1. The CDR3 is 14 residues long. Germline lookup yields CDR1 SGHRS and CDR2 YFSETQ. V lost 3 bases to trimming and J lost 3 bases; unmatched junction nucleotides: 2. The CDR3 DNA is TGCGCCAGCAGCTCCGGGACAGGGACAGATACGCAGTATTTT. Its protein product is CASSSGTGTDTQYF.

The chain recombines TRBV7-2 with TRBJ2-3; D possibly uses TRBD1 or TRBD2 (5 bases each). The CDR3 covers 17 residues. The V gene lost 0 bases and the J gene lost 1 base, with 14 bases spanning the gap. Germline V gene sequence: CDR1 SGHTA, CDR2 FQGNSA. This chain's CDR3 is CASSLAGPAVGTDTQYF. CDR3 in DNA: TGTGCCAGCAGCTTAGCGGGACCAGCAGTCGGCACAGATACGCAGTATTTT.

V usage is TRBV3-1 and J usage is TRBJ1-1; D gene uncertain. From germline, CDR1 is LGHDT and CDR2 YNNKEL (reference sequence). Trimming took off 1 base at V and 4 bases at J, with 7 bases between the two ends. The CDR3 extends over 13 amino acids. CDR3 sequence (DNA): TGTGCCAGCAGCCAAGCCTCGGTCACTGAAGCTTTCTTT. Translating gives CASSQASVTEAFF.

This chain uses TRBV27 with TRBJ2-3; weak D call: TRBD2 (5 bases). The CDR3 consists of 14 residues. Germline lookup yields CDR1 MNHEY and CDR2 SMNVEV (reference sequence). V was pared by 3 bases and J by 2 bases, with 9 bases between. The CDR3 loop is CASSFEGSTDTQYF. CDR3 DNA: TGTGCCAGCAGTTTTGAGGGTTCCACAGATACGCAGTATTTT.

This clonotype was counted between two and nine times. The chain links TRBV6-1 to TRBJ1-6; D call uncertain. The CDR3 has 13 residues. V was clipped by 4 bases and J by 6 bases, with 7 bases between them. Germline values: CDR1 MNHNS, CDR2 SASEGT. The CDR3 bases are TGTGCCAGCAGTGTCCAGGTTAATTCACCCCTCCACTTT. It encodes CASSVQVNSPLHF.

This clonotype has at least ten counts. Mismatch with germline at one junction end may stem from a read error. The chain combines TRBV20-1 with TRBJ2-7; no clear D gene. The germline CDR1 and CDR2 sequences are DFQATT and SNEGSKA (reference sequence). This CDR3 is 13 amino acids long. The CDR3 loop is CSARSLSSDEQYF. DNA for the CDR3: TGCAGTGCTAGGTCACTATCCTCCGACGAGCAGTACTTC.

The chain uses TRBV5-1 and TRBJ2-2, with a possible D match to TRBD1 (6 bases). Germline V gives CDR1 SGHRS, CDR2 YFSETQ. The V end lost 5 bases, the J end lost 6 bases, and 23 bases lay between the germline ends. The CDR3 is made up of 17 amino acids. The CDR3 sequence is CASRETGRLRSPGELFF. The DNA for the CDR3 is TGCGCCAGCAGGGAGACAGGTCGTTTAAGGAGTCCCGGGGAGCTGTTTTTT. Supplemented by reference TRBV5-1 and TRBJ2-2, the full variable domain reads KAGVTQTPRYLIKTRGQQVTLSCSPISGHRSVSWYQQTPGQGLQFLFEYFSETQRNKGNFPGRFSGRQFSNSRSEMNVSTLELGDSALYLCASRETGRLRSPGELFFGEGSRLTVL.

The CDR3 is CSASRSTEAFF. CDR3 nucleotide sequence: TGCAGTGCTTCGAGGAGTACTGAAGCTTTCTTT. V usage is TRBV20-1 and J usage is TRBJ1-1; no firm D call. V dropped 5 bases and J dropped 5 bases, with 9 bases sitting between them. Per the germline V gene, CDR1 is DFQATT and CDR2 is SNEGSKA (reference sequence). The CDR3 has 11 amino acids.

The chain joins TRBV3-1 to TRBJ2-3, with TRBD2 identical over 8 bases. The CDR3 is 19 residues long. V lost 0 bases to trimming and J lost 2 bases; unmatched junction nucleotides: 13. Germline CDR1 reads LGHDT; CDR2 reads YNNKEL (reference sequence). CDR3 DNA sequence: TGTGCCAGCAGCCAAGATAGCGGGACCCCGCAATCTACCACAGATACGCAGTATTTT. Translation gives CASSQDSGTPQSTTDTQYF.

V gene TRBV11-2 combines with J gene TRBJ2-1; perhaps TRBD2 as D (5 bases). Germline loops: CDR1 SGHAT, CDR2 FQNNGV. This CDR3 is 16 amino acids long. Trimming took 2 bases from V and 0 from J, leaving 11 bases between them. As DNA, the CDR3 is TGTGCCAGCAGCTTAAGTGGGAGAAGCTCCTACAATGAGCAGTTCTTC. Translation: CASSLSGRSSYNEQFF.

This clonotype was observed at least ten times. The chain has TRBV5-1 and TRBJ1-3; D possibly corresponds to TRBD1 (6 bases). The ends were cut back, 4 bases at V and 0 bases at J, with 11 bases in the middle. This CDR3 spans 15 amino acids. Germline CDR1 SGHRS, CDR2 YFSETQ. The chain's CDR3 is CASSRGHTSGNTIYF. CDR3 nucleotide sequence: TGCGCCAGCAGCAGGGGACACACCTCTGGAAACACCATATATTTT.

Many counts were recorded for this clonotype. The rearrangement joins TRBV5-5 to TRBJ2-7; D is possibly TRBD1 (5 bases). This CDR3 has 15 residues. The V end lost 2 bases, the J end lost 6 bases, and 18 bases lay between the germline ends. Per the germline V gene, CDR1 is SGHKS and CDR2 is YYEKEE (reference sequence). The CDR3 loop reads CASSFGPTGQSEQYF. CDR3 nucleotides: TGTGCCAGCAGCTTTGGACCCACTGGACAAAGCGAGCAGTACTTC.

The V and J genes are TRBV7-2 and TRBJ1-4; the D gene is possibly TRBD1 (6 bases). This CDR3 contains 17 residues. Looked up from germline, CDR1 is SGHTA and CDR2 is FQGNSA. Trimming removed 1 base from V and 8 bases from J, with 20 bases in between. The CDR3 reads CASSLDSNPGAGEKLFF. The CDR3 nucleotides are TGTGCCAGCAGCTTAGATTCCAACCCGGGGGCCGGGGAAAAACTGTTTTTT.

CDR3 amino acids: CASSTGNTDTQYF. Here the CDR3 DNA reads TGTGCCAGCAGTACCGGGAACACAGATACGCAGTATTTT. The genes are TRBV7-6 and TRBJ2-3; D possibly corresponds to TRBD2 (5 bases). Germline CDR1 reads SGHVS; CDR2 reads FNYEAQ. V shed 6 bases and J shed 2 bases, with 9 bases lying between them. This CDR3 has 13 amino acids.

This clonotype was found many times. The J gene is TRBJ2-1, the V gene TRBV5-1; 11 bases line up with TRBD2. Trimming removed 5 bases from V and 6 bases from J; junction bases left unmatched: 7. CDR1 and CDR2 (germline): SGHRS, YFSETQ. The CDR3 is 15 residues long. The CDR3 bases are TGCGCCAGCAGACTAGCGGGAGCTACGAGCAATGAGCAGTTCTTC. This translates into CASRLAGATSNEQFF. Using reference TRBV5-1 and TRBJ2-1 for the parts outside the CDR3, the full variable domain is KAGVTQTPRYLIKTRGQQVTLSCSPISGHRSVSWYQQTPGQGLQFLFEYFSETQRNKGNFPGRFSGRQFSNSRSEMNVSTLELGDSALYLCASRLAGATSNEQFFGPGTRLTVL.

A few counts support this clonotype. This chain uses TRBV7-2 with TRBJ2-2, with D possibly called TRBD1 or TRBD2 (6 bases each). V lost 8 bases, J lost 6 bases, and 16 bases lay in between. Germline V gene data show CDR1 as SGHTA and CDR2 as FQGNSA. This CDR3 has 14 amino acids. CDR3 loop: CASSPLGGPGELFF. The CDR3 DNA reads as TGTGCCAGCTCCCCCCTCGGGGGCCCCGGGGAGCTGTTTTTT.

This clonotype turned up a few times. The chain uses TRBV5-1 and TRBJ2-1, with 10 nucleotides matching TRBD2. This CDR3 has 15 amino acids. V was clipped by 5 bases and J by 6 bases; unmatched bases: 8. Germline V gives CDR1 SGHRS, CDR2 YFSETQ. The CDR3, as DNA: TGCGCCAGCAGTGGAGCGGGGGGGCCGTCCAATGAGCAGTTCTTC. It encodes CASSGAGGPSNEQFF.

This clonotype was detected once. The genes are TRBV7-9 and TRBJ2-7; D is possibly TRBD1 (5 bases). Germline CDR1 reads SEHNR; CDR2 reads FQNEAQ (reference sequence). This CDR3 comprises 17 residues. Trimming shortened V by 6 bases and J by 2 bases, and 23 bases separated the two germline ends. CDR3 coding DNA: TGTGCCAGCAGAATACAGGACCCGAAGCGCCAAGCCTACGAGCAGTACGTC. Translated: CASRIQDPKRQAYEQYV.

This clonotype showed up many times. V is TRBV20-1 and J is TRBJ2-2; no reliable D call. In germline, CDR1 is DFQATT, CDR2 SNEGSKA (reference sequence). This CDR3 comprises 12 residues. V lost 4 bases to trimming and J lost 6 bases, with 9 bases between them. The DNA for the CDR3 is TGCAGTGCTAATTCAGGACCCGGGGAGCTGTTTTTT. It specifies CSANSGPGELFF.